This T cell receptor (beta chain) stems from a study of blood T cells in healthy people across ages. Whole-study findings and limits: Among long-lived donors, naive CD4+ cells were more numerous and diversity higher than in aged donors. Donor CMV infection status was unknown, possibly confounding age-related changes in expanded clonotypes. TCR beta diversity correlated strongly with naive T cell percentage.

This clonotype was seen a few times. Its antigen is still unknown. Trimming removed 1 base from V and 5 bases from J, with 12 bases in between. The germline CDR1 and CDR2 sequences are DFQATT and SNEGSKA (reference sequence). The length of the CDR3 is 14 residues. The second PCR ran about 6 to 12 cycles with a sample-barcoded 5' primer and J-beta primers. Each cDNA molecule, via a template-switch adaptor with 12 random nucleotides, was tagged. TCRdb re-analysed the 5' RACE reads in MiXCR, keeping a single row per CDR3 protein. This table holds 1.5 million to 2 million distinct CDR3 sequences, about 39% found once.

The V call is TRBV20-1, the J call TRBJ2-4; a possible D gene is TRBD1 (5 bases). The source material was blood. This TCR derives from a human donor in good health. The CDR3 loop is CSARAKGNQNIQYF. For the CDR3, the DNA is TGCAGTGCTAGAGCCAAGGGGAATCAAAACATTCAGTACTTC.